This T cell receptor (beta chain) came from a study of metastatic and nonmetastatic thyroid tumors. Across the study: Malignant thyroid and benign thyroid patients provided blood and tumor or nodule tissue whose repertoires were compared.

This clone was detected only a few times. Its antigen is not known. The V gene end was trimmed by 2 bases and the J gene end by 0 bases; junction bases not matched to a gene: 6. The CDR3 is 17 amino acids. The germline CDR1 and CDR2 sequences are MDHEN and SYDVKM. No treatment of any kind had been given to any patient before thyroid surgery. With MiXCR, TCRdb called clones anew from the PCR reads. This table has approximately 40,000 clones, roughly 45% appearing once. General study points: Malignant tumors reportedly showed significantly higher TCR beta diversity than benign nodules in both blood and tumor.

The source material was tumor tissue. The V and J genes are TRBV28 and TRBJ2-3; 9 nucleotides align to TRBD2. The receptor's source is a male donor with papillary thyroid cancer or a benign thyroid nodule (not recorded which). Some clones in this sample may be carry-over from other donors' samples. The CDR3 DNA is TGTGCCAGCAGTTTAATGACTAGCGGATTTAGCACAGATACGCAGTATTTT. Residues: CASSLMTSGFSTDTQYF.